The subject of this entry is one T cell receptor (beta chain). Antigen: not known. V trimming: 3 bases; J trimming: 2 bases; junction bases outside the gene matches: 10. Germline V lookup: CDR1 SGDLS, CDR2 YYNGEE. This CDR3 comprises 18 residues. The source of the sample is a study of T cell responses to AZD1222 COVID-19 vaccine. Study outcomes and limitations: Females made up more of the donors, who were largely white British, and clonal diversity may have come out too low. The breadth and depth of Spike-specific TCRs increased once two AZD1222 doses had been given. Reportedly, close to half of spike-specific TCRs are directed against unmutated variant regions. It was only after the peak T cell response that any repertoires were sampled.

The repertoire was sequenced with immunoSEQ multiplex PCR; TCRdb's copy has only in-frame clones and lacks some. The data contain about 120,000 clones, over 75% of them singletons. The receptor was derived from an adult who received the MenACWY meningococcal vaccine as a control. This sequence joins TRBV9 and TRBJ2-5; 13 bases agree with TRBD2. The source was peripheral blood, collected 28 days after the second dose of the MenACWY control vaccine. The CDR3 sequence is CASSGGHPGLAGQETQYF. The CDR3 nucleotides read TGTGCCAGCAGCGGGGGGCACCCGGGACTAGCGGGGCAAGAGACCCAGTACTTC.